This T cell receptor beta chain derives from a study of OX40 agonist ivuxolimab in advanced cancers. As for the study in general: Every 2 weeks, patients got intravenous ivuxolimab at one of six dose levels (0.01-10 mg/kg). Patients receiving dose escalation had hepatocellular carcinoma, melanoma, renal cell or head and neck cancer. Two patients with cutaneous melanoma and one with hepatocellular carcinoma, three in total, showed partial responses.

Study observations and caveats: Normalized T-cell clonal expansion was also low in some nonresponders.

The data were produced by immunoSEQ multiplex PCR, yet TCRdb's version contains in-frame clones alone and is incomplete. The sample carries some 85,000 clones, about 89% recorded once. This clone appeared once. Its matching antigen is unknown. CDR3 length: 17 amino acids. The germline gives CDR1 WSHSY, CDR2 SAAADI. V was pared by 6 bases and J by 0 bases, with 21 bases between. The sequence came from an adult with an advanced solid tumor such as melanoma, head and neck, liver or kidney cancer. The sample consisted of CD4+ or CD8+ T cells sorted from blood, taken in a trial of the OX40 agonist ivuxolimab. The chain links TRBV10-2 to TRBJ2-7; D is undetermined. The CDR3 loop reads CASRAREGQVTSYEQYF. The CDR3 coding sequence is TGCGCCAGCAGGGCCAGAGAAGGGCAGGTGACCTCCTACGAGCAGTACTTC.